A single sample gave rise to the 23 T cell receptor beta chains below, sequenced in a study of T cells in pancreatic ductal adenocarcinoma. Surgery without prior neoadjuvant therapy was the treatment of the selected pancreatic ductal adenocarcinoma patients. The method was immunoSEQ multiplex PCR; TCRdb's version includes in-frame clones alone and lacks a portion of them. The table shows roughly 10,000 clones, with roughly 67% occurring only once. Sequenced sample: pancreatic tumor tissue. These receptors all stem from a human donor with pancreatic ductal adenocarcinoma.

The chain uses TRBV2 and TRBJ2-1; D possibly uses TRBD1 or TRBD2 (6 bases each). CDR1 and CDR2 (germline): SNHLY, FYNNEI. The CDR3 extends over 14 amino acids. CDR3 nucleotide sequence: TGTGGGCCGAGGGGGGACCACCCTGGGGGTGAGCAGTTCTTC. It is translated as CGPRGDHPGGEQFF.

This clone was picked up a small number of times. The gene calls are TRBV19 and TRBJ1-2; D possibly corresponds to TRBD1 (6 bases). The germline V and J ends were trimmed by 5 bases and 6 bases, with 19 bases remaining between them. The CDR3 contains 15 residues. Germline V gene sequence: CDR1 LNHDA, CDR2 SQIVND (reference sequence). The CDR3 nucleotides are TGTGCCAGTAGTTCGTGGGGGGGCAGGTTTGATGGCTACACCTTC. Translation: CASSSWGGRFDGYTF.

The gene calls are TRBV2 and TRBJ1-5; TRBD1 matches 7 bases. V gave up 5 bases and J gave up 0 bases; unmatched junction bases: 4. The CDR3 totals 15 residues. CDR1 SNHLY and CDR2 FYNNEI come from the germline V gene. CDR3: CASSRTGYSNQPQHF. CDR3 DNA: TGTGCCAGCAGTAGGACAGGTTATAGCAATCAGCCCCAGCATTTT.

The CDR3 nucleotides read TGTGCCAGCAGCTTGACAGGGGGCGCGTCCACCGGGGAGCTGTTTTTT. Protein: CASSLTGGASTGELFF. This chain connects TRBV7-9 to TRBJ2-2; 10 nucleotides agree with TRBD1. Losses at the gene ends were 3 bases for V and 4 bases for J; bases not matched to a gene: 5. The CDR3 runs 16 residues. Germline CDR1 is SEHNR and CDR2 is FQNEAQ (reference sequence).

V and J are TRBV4-1 and TRBJ2-2; a weak D match, TRBD1 (6 bases). Germline V lookup: CDR1 MGHRA, CDR2 YSYEKL. CDR3 length: 17 residues. V was cut by 3 bases and J by 7 bases, with 21 bases left in between. This CDR3 is CASSQPYDRDTDGELFF. The CDR3 nucleotides are TGCGCCAGCAGCCAGCCTTACGACCGGGACACTGACGGGGAGCTGTTTTTT.

This chain connects TRBV2 to TRBJ1-5, with 7 bases aligning to TRBD1. The CDR3 covers 15 residues. Germline CDR1 is SNHLY and CDR2 is FYNNEI. V lost 5 bases and J lost 1; bases outside the gene matches: 5. This chain's CDR3 is CASSNRQGSNQPQHF. In DNA, the CDR3 is TGTGCCAGCAGTAATAGACAGGGCAGCAATCAGCCCCAGCATTTT.

This chain links TRBV2 with TRBJ1-3; no firm D call. Trimming removed 2 bases at V and 3 bases at J, with 5 bases between. Germline CDR1 is SNHLY and CDR2 is FYNNEI. The CDR3 contains 13 residues. In nucleotides, the CDR3 is TGTGCCAGCAGTGAATTCGGTGGAAACACCATATATTTT. The encoded protein is CASSEFGGNTIYF.

The chain links TRBV7-8 to TRBJ2-7; perhaps TRBD1 as D (6 bases). Per the germline V gene, CDR1 is SGHVS and CDR2 is FQNEAQ. This CDR3 region has 14 residues. The germline V and J ends were trimmed by 5 bases and 0 bases, with 11 bases remaining between them. The CDR3 reads CASSPGTLSYEQYF. In nucleotides, the CDR3 is TGTGCCAGCAGCCCTGGGACACTCTCCTACGAGCAGTACTTC.

The chain has TRBV9 and TRBJ1-4; 7 positions match TRBD1. This CDR3 region has 14 residues. The germline V gene encodes CDR1 SGDLS and CDR2 YYNGEE. J lost 4 bases, V lost 3 bases, and 3 bases had no gene match. The CDR3 nucleotides read TGTGCCAGCAGCGGACAGGGTGGTAATGAAAAACTGTTTTTT. Its protein product is CASSGQGGNEKLFF.

This chain links TRBV10-3 with TRBJ1-6; TRBD1 matches at 7 bases. Germline lookup yields CDR1 ENHRY and CDR2 SYGVKD. The V segment lost 5 bases and the J segment 5 bases; nucleotides outside the gene matches: 3. This CDR3 is 14 amino acids long. The CDR3 loop reads CAISRTGNNSPLHF. CDR3 bases: TGTGCCATCAGTAGGACAGGAAATAATTCACCCCTCCACTTT.

On this clone: Sequence at one end of the junction differs from germline and may be a read error. The chain carries TRBV6-1 and TRBJ2-2; 7 bases map to TRBD1. CDR3 size: 12 residues. Germline V lookup: CDR1 MNHNS, CDR2 SASEGT. CDR3 in amino acids: CASSQGDRGAVF. CDR3 sequence (DNA): TGTGCCAGCAGTCAGGGGGACCGGGGAGCTGTTTTT.

The chain joins TRBV2 to TRBJ2-7; the D gene is possibly TRBD1 (5 bases). The germline V gene has CDR1 SNHLY and CDR2 FYNNEI. V lost 6 bases and J lost 6, with 12 bases in between. This CDR3 is built from 12 residues. As DNA, the CDR3 is TGTGCCAGCAGCCACGACAGTACCGAGCAGTACTTC. Its protein product is CASSHDSTEQYF.

The V gene is TRBV7-9, the J gene TRBJ1-2; perhaps TRBD1 as D (6 bases). The CDR3 extends over 12 amino acids. The V end was cut by 8 bases, the J end by 8 bases, with 15 bases between. In germline, CDR1 is SEHNR, CDR2 FQNEAQ (reference sequence). CDR3 sequence (DNA): TGTGCCAGCCGGGGGGGCCCGGACGGCTACACCTTC. Translated, it gives CASRGGPDGYTF.

This clone was seen once. The rearrangement links TRBV7-9 to TRBJ1-5; 7 nucleotides line up with TRBD1. The CDR3 length is 13 residues. Trimming at V came to 5 bases and at J to 7 bases, leaving 5 bases not matched to a gene. Germline V gives CDR1 SEHNR, CDR2 FQNEAQ (reference sequence). CDR3 nucleotides: TGTGCCAGCAGCGCCACAGGGGACCAGCCCCAGCATTTT. Its translation: CASSATGDQPQHF.

The gene calls are TRBV7-2 and TRBJ2-1, with 8 bases fitting TRBD2. The CDR3 contains 14 residues. Germline assignment: CDR1 SGHTA and CDR2 FQGNSA. Trimming removed 6 bases from V and 5 bases from J; junction bases left unmatched: 6. CDR3 in amino acids: CASRSGGWDNEQFF. In nucleotides, the CDR3 is TGTGCCAGCAGAAGCGGGGGTTGGGACAATGAGCAGTTCTTC.

In DNA, the CDR3 is TGTGCCATCAGTGATGGACCCGAGCAGTTCTTC. This encodes CAISDGPEQFF. This chain connects TRBV10-3 to TRBJ2-1; D is undetermined. Trimming cost V 3 bases and J 10 bases, with 7 bases left between them. The CDR3 sequence is 11 residues long. The germline V gene encodes CDR1 ENHRY and CDR2 SYGVKD.

This chain uses TRBV6-1 with TRBJ2-1, with D perhaps matching TRBD2 (5 bases). CDR3 length equals 15 residues. Trimming removed 8 bases at V and 2 bases at J, with 16 bases between. The germline V gene encodes CDR1 MNHNS and CDR2 SASEGT. The CDR3 spells CASPRGEGPYNEQFF. The CDR3 bases are TGTGCCAGCCCCCGGGGTGAGGGTCCCTACAATGAGCAGTTCTTC.

CDR3 loop: CASTPGGYSNQPQHF. Written as DNA, the CDR3 is TGTGCCAGCACCCCAGGGGGCTATAGCAATCAGCCCCAGCATTTT. This sequence joins TRBV7-8 and TRBJ1-5, with 8 positions matching TRBD1. CDR3 size: 15 residues. The germline gives CDR1 SGHVS, CDR2 FQNEAQ. After removal of 7 bases from V and 0 bases from J, the junction contained 5 bases not matched to a gene.

The J gene is TRBJ1-2, the V gene TRBV6-6, with 8 bases matching TRBD1. The V and J ends lost 7 bases and 0 bases, in that order; junction bases with no gene match: 7. The length of the CDR3 is 15 residues. Germline CDR1 reads MNHNY; CDR2 reads SVGAGI (reference sequence). The CDR3: CASTQTGGANYGYTF. CDR3 sequence (DNA): TGTGCCAGCACCCAAACAGGGGGAGCTAACTATGGCTACACCTTC.

The chain is built from TRBV7-9 and TRBJ2-3, with D possibly being TRBD2 (5 bases). From germline, CDR1 is SEHNR and CDR2 FQNEAQ (reference sequence). CDR3 length: 17 amino acids. V shed 1 base and J shed 4 bases, with 18 bases lying between them. The CDR3 is CASSLGAGVWKSDTQYF. The DNA for the CDR3 is TGTGCCAGCAGCTTAGGAGCCGGGGTTTGGAAATCAGATACGCAGTATTTT.

V gene TRBV7-2 combines with J gene TRBJ1-2, with 7 nucleotides matching TRBD1. The CDR3 spans 13 residues. Germline V gene sequence: CDR1 SGHTA, CDR2 FQGNSA. After removal of 0 bases from V and 6 bases from J, the junction contained 1 base not matched to a gene. The CDR3 sequence is CASSLATGNGYTF. CDR3 DNA sequence: TGTGCCAGCAGCTTAGCGACAGGGAATGGCTACACCTTC.

The chain employs TRBV28 and TRBJ1-2, with TRBD1 matching over 7 bases. The CDR3 has 14 residues. Germline lookup yields CDR1 MDHEN and CDR2 SYDVKM. The J segment lost 2 bases and the V segment lost 2 bases, leaving 2 bases of the junction unmatched. The CDR3 spells CASSLGGQNYGYTF. In nucleotides, the CDR3 is TGTGCCAGCAGTTTAGGGGGACAGAACTATGGCTACACCTTC.

This chain uses TRBV28 with TRBJ2-1; no reliable D call. Germline V gives CDR1 MDHEN, CDR2 SYDVKM. The CDR3 sequence is 16 residues long. Between the trimmed V and J ends, which lost 1 base and 0 bases, there was a span of 10 bases. CDR3 coding DNA: TGTGCCAGCAGTTTATCAGGCCTCAACTCCTACAATGAGCAGTTCTTC. This encodes CASSLSGLNSYNEQFF.